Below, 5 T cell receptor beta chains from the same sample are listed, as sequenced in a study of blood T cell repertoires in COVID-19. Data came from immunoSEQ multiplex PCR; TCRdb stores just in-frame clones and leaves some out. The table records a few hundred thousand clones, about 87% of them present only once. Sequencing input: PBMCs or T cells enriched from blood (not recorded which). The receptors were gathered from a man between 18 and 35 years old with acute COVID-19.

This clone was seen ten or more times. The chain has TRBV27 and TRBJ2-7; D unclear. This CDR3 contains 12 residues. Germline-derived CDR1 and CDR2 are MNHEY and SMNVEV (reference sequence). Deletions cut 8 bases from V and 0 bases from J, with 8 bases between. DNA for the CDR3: TGTGCCAGCGCGATTAGCTCCTACGAGCAGTACTTC. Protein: CASAISSYEQYF.

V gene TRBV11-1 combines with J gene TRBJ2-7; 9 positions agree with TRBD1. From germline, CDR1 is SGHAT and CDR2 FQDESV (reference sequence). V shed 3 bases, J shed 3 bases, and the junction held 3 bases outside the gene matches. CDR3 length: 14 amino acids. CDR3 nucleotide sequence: TGTGCCAGCAGCTTCGGACAGGGGAACTACGAGCAGTACTTC. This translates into CASSFGQGNYEQYF.

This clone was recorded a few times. CDR3 protein: CASSLGTSGRRSEQYF. The CDR3 nucleotides are TGTGCCAGCAGCTTAGGGACTAGCGGGAGAAGGTCCGAGCAGTACTTC. The chain joins TRBV11-2 to TRBJ2-7; 13 bases are shared with TRBD2. The CDR3 is made up of 16 amino acids. Per the germline V gene, CDR1 is SGHAT and CDR2 is FQNNGV. Unmatched junction bases numbered 6, after V lost 1 base and J lost 6 bases. Full variable domain (rest looked up from reference TRBV11-2 and TRBJ2-7): EAGVAQSPRYKIIEKRQSVAFWCNPISGHATLYWYQQILGQGPKLLIQFQNNGVVDDSQLPKDRFSAERLKGVDSTLKIQPAKLEDSAVYLCASSLGTSGRRSEQYFGPGTRLTVT.

The CDR3 here is CASSPYPADTEAFF. CDR3 bases: TGTGCCAGCAGCCCTTATCCAGCGGACACTGAAGCTTTCTTT. The chain carries TRBV7-8 and TRBJ1-1; unclear D gene. CDR1 SGHVS and CDR2 FQNEAQ come from the germline V gene. The CDR3 extends over 14 amino acids. V was cut by 5 bases and J by 3 bases, with 13 bases left in between.

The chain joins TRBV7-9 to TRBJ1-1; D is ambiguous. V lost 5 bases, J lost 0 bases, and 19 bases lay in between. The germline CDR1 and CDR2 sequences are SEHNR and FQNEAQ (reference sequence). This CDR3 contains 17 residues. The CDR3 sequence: CASSPPLLSHMNTEAFF. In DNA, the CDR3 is TGTGCCAGCAGCCCCCCCTTATTGTCCCACATGAACACTGAAGCTTTCTTT.